The rows below give T cell receptor beta chains drawn from one sample of a study of blood T cell repertoires in COVID-19. TCRdb's copy holds only in-frame clones and misses some; the assay was immunoSEQ multiplex PCR. The table shows some 300,000 clones, with 88% occurring only once. Sequenced sample: PBMCs or T cells enriched from blood (not recorded which). These receptors originate from an older woman in a cohort exposed to, infected with or recovered from COVID-19 (not recorded which). Each CDR3 is given with its conserved first and last residue. The D gene is left open where the match is weak. The size field is filled for only some rows; it gives once, few, many or a size class.

>NA|NA|TRBJ1-2|TRBV18
TGTGCCAGCTCACCAAACGACAGAAGTGGCTACACCTTC
CASSPNDRSGYTF
>NA|TRBD1|TRBJ1-2|TRBV4-3
TGCGCCAGCAGCCAATCGGGACAGTTTTCACCATATGGCTACACCTTC
CASSQSGQFSPYGYTF
>once|TRBD1|TRBJ1-5|TRBV30
TGTGCCTGGAGTACAGGGGGGGATCAGCCCCAGCATTTT
CAWSTGGDQPQHF
>NA|NA|TRBJ1-1|TRBV16
TGTGCCAGCAGCCAACCCGTGAACACTGAAGCTTTCTTT
CASSQPVNTEAFF
>NA|TRBD2|TRBJ2-1|TRBV23-1
TGCGCCAGCAGTCAATCGTGGCTAGCGGAGCCTAATGAGCAGTTCTTC
CASSQSWLAEPNEQFF
>NA|TRBD2|TRBJ2-7|TRBV5-1
TGCGCCAGCAGCCTGACTAGCGGGAGCTACGAGCAGTACTTC
CASSLTSGSYEQYF
>NA|NA|TRBJ1-3|TRBV7-2
TGTGCCAGCAGCTTAAGGCAGGGCTCTGGAAACACCATATATTTT
CASSLRQGSGNTIYF
>NA|TRBD2|TRBJ2-2|TRBV9
TGTGCCAGCAGCGAGCGACTAGCGGGAGGGTCCGGGGACTTAACCGGGGAGCTGTTTTTT
CASSERLAGGSGDLTGELFF
>NA|NA|TRBJ2-5|TRBV7-9
TGTGCCAGCAGCTTATCTGAACAGCAAGAGACCCAGTACTTC
CASSLSEQQETQYF
>NA|TRBD2|TRBJ2-3|TRBV6-5
TGTGCCAGCAGTTACGGGAGGGGCACGCAGTATTTT
CASSYGRGTQYF
>NA|TRBD1|TRBJ2-5|TRBV9
TGTGCCAGCAGCGAAAGACAGGGATATCAAGAGACCCAGTACTTC
CASSERQGYQETQYF
>NA|NA|TRBJ2-1|TRBV6-2/TRBV6-3
TGTGCCAGCAGTTACAGCGCAGAGCAGTTCTTC
CASSYSAEQFF
>NA|NA|TRBJ1-2|TRBV7-3
TGTGCCAGCAGCCCCACAGGGTCGGAGGGCTACACCTTC
CASSPTGSEGYTF
>NA|TRBD1|TRBJ1-2|TRBV25-1
TGTGCCAGCAGTGACCTCGGGACAGGAGATGGCTACACCTTC
CASSDLGTGDGYTF
>once|TRBD1|TRBJ1-4|TRBV7-2
TGTGCCAGCAGCTTCCAAGGGGGCCTCGGTAATGAAAAACTGTTTTTT
CASSFQGGLGNEKLFF
>NA|NA|TRBJ2-7|TRBV28
TGTGCCAGCAGTTTGGTGAGGGGGGGATCCCACGAGCAGTACTTC
CASSLVRGGSHEQYF
>NA|NA|TRBJ2-7|TRBV6-5
TGTGCCAGCAGGGGCGGGCTAGGTTACGAGCAGTACTTC
CASRGGLGYEQYF
>NA|TRBD1|TRBJ1-6|TRBV27
TGTGCCAGCAGTCCACCGGGACAGGGGAACGCACCCCTCCACTTT
CASSPPGQGNAPLHF